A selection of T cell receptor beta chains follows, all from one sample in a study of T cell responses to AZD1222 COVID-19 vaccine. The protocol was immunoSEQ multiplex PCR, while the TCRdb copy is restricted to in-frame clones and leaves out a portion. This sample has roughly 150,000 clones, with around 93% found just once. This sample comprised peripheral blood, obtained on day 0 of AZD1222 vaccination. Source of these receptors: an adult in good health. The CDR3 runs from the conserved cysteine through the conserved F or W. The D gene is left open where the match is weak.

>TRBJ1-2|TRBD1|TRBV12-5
CASGRTGTGNDYGYTF
TGTGCTAGTGGTAGAACCGGGACAGGGAATGACTATGGCTACACCTTC
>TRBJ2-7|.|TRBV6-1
CASSETLYYEQYF
TGTGCCAGCAGTGAGACCCTTTACTACGAGCAGTACTTC
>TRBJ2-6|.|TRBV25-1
CASSDSGANVLTF
TGTGCCAGCAGTGACTCTGGGGCCAACGTCCTGACTTTC
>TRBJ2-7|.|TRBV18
CASSPNDFYEQYF
TGTGCCAGCTCACCTAACGACTTCTACGAGCAGTACTTC
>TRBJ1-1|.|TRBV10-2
CASSGGRRMNTEAFF
TGCGCCAGCAGTGGAGGGCGACGGATGAACACTGAAGCTTTCTTT
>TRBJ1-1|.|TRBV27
CASSFGVGTHTEAFF
TGTGCCAGCAGTTTCGGAGTCGGGACCCACACTGAAGCTTTCTTT
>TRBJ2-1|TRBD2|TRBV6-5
CASSYGGGQFF
TGTGCCAGCAGTTACGGGGGGGGACAGTTCTTC
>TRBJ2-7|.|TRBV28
CASSPPDSSSYEQYF
TGTGCCAGCAGCCCTCCGGACAGCAGCTCCTACGAGCAGTACTTC
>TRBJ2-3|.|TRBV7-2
CASSFGLRTDTQYF
TGTGCCAGCAGCTTTGGTTTACGCACAGATACGCAGTATTTT
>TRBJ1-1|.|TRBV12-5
CASGLDGGEAFF
TGTGCTAGTGGTTTGGACGGGGGTGAAGCTTTCTTT
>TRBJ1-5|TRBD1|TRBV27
CASALTGQGAFGQPQHF
TGTGCCAGCGCCCTGACGGGGCAGGGGGCTTTCGGGCAGCCCCAGCATTTT
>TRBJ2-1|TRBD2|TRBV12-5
CASGPGAAGLNEQFF
TGTGCTAGTGGGCCCGGGGCAGCGGGGTTGAATGAGCAGTTCTTC